This T cell receptor beta chain emerged from a study of blood T cell repertoires in COVID-19. Study-wide context: The cDNA or gDNA used as material had been derived from T cells, B-cell-depleted T cells, or PBMCs.

Across 24 US areas, participants ranged in age from roughly 18 to 95 years. Contact with a PCR-confirmed or clinician-diagnosed COVID-19 case occurred within 2 weeks of entry. Authors' data handling: How many nucleated cells were present was estimated from reference gene primer amplification. Some clones are missing from TCRdb's copy, which holds only in-frame ones; the method was immunoSEQ multiplex PCR. The V and J calls and clone size were taken over from that table, and D and trimming were inferred from the DNA. The data hold hundreds of thousands of clones, with roughly 88% observed a single time. CDR1 is MDHEN, CDR2 SYDVKM, per germline. The V gene lost 0 bases and the J gene lost 5 bases, with 7 bases spanning the gap. CDR3 length equals 14 residues.

The source of this sequence is a woman aged 18-29 years who had been exposed to COVID-19. V gene TRBV28 combines with J gene TRBJ2-2, with D maybe TRBD1 (6 bases). Sequenced sample: PBMCs or T cells enriched from blood (not recorded which). The CDR3 spells CASSLWTGTGELFF. The CDR3 DNA sequence: TGTGCCAGCAGTTTATGGACAGGTACCGGGGAGCTGTTTTTT.